This T cell receptor (beta chain) came from a study of shared clonotypes between healthy human individuals. Study results and caveats: Generation probability values for non-shared clonotypes were lower than those for clonotypes shared by all four donors.

Some clones are missing from TCRdb's copy, which holds only in-frame ones; the method was immunoSEQ multiplex PCR. The table records millions of clones, 90% to 95% of them present only once. There are 15 residues in the CDR3. V lost 1 base to trimming and J lost 2 bases, with 10 bases between them. Germline lookup yields CDR1 SNHLY and CDR2 FYNNEI. This clone has just one count. Its antigen remains unknown. The chain employs TRBV2 and TRBJ2-3; possibly TRBD1 for D (5 bases). The receptor comes from a man younger than 35 in good health. Some clones in this sample may be carry-over from other donors' samples. Sequenced: naive CD4+ T cells from PBMCs. As for subset: CD45RA+ positively selected. CDR3 coding DNA: TGTGCCAGCAGTGAAGGGCAGGGATTCACAGATACGCAGTATTTT. Its protein product is CASSEGQGFTDTQYF. The entire variable domain, with the rest obtained from reference TRBV2 and TRBJ2-3, is as follows: EPEVTQTPSHQVTQMGQEVILRCVPISNHLYFYWYRQILGQKVEFLVSFYNNEISEKSEIFDDQFSVERPDGSNFTLKIRSTKLEDSAMYFCASSEGQGFTDTQYFGPGTRLTVL.